This T cell receptor beta chain is drawn from a study of control samples from healthy donors and cancer patients (dated by TCRdb to 2019 to 2021). Receptor amplification or capture employed the immunoSEQ multiplex PCR assay. In its TCRdb copy, this immuneACCESS table keeps in-frame sequences only and misses some clones. Where compared with another copy, unresolved V genes explain less than half of these, and the others have no known cause. The sample profile shows more than 110,000 clones; about nine tenths of them were found once. Of the sample, 8.7% is held by the ten largest clones. Of note for this clone: There is no known antigen for this receptor. Base qualities are not recorded, but no much larger clone differs from it by a single base.

Specimen: blood. The TCR was taken from a woman aged 30 to 39 in good health.

In nucleotides, the sequence is TGTGCCAGCTCCTTACCCAATCAGCCCCAGCATTTT. Its protein is CASSLPNQPQHF. The rearranged segments are TRBV13 and TRBJ1-5; the D gene cannot be resolved reliably. Reading the germline V gene (reference sequence) gives CDR1 PRHDT and CDR2 FYEKMQ. The CDR3 covers 12 residues, taking in both the cysteine and the phenylalanine. Only the CDR3 part of the read is kept: 36 bases, read in frame from the first base. Trimming at the junction amounts to 8 bases on V and 3 bases on J, and the germline ends lie 8 bases apart.